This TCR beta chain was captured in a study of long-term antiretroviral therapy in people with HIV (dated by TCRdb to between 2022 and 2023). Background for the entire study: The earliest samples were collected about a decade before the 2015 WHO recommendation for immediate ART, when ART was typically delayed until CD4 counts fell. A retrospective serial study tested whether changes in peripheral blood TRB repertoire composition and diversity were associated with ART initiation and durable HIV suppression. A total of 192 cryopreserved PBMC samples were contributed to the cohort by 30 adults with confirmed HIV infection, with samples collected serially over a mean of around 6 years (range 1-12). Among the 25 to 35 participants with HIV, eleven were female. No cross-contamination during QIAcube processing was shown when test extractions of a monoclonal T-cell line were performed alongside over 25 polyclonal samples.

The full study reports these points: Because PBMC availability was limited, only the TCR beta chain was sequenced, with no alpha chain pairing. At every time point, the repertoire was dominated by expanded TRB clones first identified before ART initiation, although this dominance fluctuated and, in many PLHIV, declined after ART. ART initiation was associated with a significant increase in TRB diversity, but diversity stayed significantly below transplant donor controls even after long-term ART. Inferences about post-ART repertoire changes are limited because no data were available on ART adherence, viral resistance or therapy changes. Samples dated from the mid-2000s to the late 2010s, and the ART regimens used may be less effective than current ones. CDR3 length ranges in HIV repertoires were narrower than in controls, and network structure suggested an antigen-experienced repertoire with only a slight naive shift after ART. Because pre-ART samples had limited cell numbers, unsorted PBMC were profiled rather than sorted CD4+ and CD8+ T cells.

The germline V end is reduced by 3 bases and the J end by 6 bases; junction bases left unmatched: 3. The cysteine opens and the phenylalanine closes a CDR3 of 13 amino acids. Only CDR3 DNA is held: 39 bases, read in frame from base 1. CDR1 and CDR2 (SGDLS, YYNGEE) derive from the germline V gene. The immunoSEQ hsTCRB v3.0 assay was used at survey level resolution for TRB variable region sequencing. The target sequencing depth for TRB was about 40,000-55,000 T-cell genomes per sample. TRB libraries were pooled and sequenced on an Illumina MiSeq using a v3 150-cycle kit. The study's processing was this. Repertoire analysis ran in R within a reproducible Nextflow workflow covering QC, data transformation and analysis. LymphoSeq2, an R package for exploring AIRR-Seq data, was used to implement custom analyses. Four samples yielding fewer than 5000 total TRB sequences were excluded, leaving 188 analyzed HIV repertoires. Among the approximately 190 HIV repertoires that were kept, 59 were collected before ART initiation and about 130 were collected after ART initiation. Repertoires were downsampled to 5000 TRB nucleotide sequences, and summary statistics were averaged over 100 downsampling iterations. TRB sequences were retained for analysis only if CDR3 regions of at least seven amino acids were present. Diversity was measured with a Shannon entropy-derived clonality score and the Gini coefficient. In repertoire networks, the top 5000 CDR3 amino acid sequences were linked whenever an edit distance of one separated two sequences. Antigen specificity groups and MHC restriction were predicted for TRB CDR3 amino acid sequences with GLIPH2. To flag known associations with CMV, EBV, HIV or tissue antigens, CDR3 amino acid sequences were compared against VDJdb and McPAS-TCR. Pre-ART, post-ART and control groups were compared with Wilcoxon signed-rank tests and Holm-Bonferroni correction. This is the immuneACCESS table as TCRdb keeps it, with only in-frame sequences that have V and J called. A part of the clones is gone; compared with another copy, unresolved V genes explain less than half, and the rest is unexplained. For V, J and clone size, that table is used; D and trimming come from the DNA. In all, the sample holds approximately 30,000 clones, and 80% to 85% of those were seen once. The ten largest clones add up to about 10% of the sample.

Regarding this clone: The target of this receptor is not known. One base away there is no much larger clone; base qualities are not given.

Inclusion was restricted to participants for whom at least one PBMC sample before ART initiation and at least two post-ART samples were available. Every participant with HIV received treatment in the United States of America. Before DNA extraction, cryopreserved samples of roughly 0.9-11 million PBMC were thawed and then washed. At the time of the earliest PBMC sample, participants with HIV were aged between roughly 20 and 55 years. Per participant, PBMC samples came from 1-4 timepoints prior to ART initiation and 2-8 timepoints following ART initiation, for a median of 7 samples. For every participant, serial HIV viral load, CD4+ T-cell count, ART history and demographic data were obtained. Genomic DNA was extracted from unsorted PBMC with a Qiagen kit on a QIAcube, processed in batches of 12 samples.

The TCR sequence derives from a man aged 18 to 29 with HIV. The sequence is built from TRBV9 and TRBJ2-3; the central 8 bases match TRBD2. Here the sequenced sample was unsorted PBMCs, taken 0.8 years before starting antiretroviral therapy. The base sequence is TGTGCCAGCAGCGCGGGACTAGGGGATACGCAGTATTTT. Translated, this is CASSAGLGDTQYF.